This passage covers 6 T cell receptor beta chains from one sample sequenced in a study of post-analysis software for immune sequencing data. Study-wide results and caveats: Relative to controls, patients had 4 or 5 TRBV segments at higher frequency, with TRBV5-6, TRBV5-1 and TRBV20-1 among these.

Libraries were made from TCR beta cDNA, and they carried unique molecular identifiers. TCRdb used MiXCR to reprocess the PCR reads, holding one entry per CDR3 protein. The profile shows more than 500,000 distinct CDR3 sequences, roughly 34% of them singletons. These TCRs' antigens remain unknown. Sequenced material: blood. These receptors came from a girl between 2 and 17 years old with multiple sclerosis.

The V call is TRBV4-2, the J call TRBJ2-1; TRBD2 is a possible D gene (5 bases). The length of the CDR3 is 17 residues. The V end was cut by 0 bases, the J end by 8 bases, with 20 bases between. Looked up from germline, CDR1 is LGHNA and CDR2 is YNFKEQ. The CDR3 nucleotides read TGTGCCAGCAGCCAAGATTACCCTCCACTAGTCGTAGATGAGCAGTTCTTC. This encodes CASSQDYPPLVVDEQFF.

The chain couples TRBV5-1 to TRBJ2-3, with 8 bases that match TRBD2. CDR3 length equals 16 residues. V lost 0 bases and J lost 1; bases outside the gene matches: 4. Germline V CDR1 and CDR2: SGHRS, YFSETQ. CDR3 in amino acids: CASSLGPGLGTDTQYF. CDR3 nucleotides: TGCGCCAGCAGCTTGGGACCGGGACTAGGCACAGATACGCAGTATTTT.

The chain couples TRBV29-1 to TRBJ1-1, with D perhaps matching TRBD1 (5 bases). V was shortened by 4 bases and J by 3 bases, with 9 bases between the two germline ends. The CDR3 runs 12 residues. The V gene's germline CDR1 is SQVTM and CDR2 ANQGSEA. The CDR3 DNA follows: TGCAGCGTTGGGGACCCCCACACTGAAGCTTTCTTT. This gives the protein CSVGDPHTEAFF.

The V call is TRBV3-1, the J call TRBJ2-1; 7 positions match TRBD1. Germline lookup yields CDR1 LGHDT and CDR2 YNNKEL (reference sequence). The CDR3 contains 13 residues. V shed 4 bases and J 8 bases; nucleotides not matched to a gene: 5. DNA of the CDR3: TGTGCCAGCAGCCCCCGACAGGGCTATGAGCAGTTCTTC. The encoded protein is CASSPRQGYEQFF.

This clonotype appeared a single time. V is TRBV3-1 and J is TRBJ2-4; D ambiguous. The germline gives CDR1 LGHDT, CDR2 YNNKEL (reference sequence). The length of the CDR3 is 13 residues. The V end lost 4 bases, the J end lost 9 bases, and 13 bases lay between the germline ends. Here the CDR3 reads CASSPSIPGIQYF. The CDR3 nucleotides read TGTGCCAGCAGCCCCTCCATTCCGGGCATTCAGTACTTC.

This clonotype was seen a single time. The J gene is TRBJ2-7, the V gene TRBV20-1; D not certain. CDR1 DFQATT and CDR2 SNEGSKA come from the germline V gene (reference sequence). The CDR3 length is 13 residues. Trimming pared 1 base from V and 2 bases from J, leaving 9 bases between. Written as DNA, the CDR3 is TGCAGTGCTAGAGGCCAGGCTACCTACGAGCAGTACTTC. Translation gives CSARGQATYEQYF.